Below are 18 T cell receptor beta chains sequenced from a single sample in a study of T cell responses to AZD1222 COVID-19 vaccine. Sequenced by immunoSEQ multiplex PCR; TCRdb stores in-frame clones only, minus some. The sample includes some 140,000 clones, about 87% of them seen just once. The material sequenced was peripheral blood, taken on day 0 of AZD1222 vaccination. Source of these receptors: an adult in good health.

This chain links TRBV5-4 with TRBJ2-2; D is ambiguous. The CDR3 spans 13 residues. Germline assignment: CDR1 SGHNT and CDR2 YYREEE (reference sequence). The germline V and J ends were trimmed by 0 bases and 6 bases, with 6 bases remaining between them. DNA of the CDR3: TGTGCCAGCAGCTTGGAAGTAGCCGGGGAGCTGTTTTTT. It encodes CASSLEVAGELFF.

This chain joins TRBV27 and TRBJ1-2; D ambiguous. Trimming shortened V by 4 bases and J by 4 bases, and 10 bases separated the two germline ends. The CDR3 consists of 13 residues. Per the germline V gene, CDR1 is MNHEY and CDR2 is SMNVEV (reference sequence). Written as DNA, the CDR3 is TGTGCCAGCAGTTCCCGGAGACCCTATGGCTACACCTTC. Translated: CASSSRRPYGYTF.

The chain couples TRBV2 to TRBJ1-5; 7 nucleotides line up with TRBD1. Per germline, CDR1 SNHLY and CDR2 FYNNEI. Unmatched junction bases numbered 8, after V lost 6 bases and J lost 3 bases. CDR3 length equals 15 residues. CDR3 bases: TGTGCCAGCAGCATCAAACAGGGGAACAATCAGCCCCAGCATTTT. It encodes CASSIKQGNNQPQHF.

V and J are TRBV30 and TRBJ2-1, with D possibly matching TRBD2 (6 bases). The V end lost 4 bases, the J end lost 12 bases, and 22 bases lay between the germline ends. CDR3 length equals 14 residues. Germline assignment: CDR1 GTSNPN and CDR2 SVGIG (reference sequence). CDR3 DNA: TGTGCCTGGAAGTCCCTAGCGACGGGTATAGGGCAGTTCTTC. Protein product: CAWKSLATGIGQFF.

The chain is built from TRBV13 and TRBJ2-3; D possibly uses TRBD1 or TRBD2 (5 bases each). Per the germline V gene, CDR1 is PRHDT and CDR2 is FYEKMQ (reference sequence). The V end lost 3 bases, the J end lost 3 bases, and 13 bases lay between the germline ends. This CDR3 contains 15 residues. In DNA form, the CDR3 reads TGTGCCAGCAGCTTCGGGACCCCGGGGACAGATACGCAGTATTTT. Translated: CASSFGTPGTDTQYF.

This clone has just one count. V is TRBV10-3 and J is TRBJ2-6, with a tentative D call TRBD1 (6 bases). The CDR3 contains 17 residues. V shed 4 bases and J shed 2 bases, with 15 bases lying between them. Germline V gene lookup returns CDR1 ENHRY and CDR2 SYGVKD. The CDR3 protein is CAISARDPGAGANVLTF. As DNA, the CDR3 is TGTGCCATCAGTGCACGCGACCCAGGGGCTGGGGCCAACGTCCTGACTTTC.

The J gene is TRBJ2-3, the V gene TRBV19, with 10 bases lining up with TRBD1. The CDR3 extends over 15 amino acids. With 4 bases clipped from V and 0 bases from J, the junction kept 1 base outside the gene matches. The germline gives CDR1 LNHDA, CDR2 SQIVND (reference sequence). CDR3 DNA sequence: TGTGCCAGTAGTAGACAGGGGGCTAGCACAGATACGCAGTATTTT. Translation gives CASSRQGASTDTQYF.

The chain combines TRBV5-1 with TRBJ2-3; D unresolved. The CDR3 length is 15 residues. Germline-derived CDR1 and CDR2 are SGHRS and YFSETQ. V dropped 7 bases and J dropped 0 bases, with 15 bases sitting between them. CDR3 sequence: CASCPFGASTDTQYF. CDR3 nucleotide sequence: TGCGCCAGCTGCCCTTTCGGCGCTAGCACAGATACGCAGTATTTT.

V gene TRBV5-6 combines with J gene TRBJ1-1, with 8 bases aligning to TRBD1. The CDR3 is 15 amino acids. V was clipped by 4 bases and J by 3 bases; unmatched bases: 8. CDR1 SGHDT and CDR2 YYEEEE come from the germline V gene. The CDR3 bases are TGTGCCAGCAGCACACAGGGGGTGAGGGACACTGAAGCTTTCTTT. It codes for CASSTQGVRDTEAFF. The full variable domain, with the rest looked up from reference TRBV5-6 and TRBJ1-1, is DAGVTQSPTHLIKTRGQQVTLRCSPKSGHDTVSWYQQALGQGPQFIFQYYEEEERQRGNFPDRFSGHQFPNYSSELNVNALLLGDSALYLCASSTQGVRDTEAFFGQGTRLTVV.

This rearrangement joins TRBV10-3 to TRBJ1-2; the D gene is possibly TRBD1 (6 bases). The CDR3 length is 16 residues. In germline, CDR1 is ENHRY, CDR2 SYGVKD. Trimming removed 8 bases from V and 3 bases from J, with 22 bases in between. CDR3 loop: CAISPRQALNDYGYTF. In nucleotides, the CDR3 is TGTGCCATCTCTCCCCGACAGGCCCTTAATGACTATGGCTACACCTTC.

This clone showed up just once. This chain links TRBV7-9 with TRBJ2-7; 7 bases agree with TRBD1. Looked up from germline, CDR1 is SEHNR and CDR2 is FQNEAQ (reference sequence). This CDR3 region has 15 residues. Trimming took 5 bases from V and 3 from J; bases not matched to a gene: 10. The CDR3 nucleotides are TGTGCCAGCAGCGGCCCTCCCGGGACAGTCTACGAGCAGTACTTC. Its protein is CASSGPPGTVYEQYF. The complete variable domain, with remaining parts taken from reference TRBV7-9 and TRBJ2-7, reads DTGVSQNPRHKITKRGQNVTFRCDPISEHNRLYWYRQTLGQGPEFLTYFQNEAQLEKSRLLSDRFSAERPKGSFSTLEIQRTEQGDSAMYLCASSGPPGTVYEQYFGPGTRLTVT.

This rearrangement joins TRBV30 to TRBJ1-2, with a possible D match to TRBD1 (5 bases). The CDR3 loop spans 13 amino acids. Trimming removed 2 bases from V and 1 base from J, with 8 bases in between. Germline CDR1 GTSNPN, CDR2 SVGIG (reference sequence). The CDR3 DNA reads TGTGCCTGGAGTCAAGACAGTAACTATGGCTACACCTTC. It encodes CAWSQDSNYGYTF.

CDR3: CATSDRTGGGNQPQHF. CDR3 nucleotides: TGTGCCACCAGTGATAGGACAGGGGGCGGGAATCAGCCCCAGCATTTT. The genes are TRBV24-1 and TRBJ1-5; 11 nucleotides line up with TRBD1. The germline CDR1 and CDR2 sequences are KGHDR and SFDVKD. CDR3 length: 16 amino acids. The ends lost 3 bases at V and 4 bases at J; junction bases unmatched: 4.

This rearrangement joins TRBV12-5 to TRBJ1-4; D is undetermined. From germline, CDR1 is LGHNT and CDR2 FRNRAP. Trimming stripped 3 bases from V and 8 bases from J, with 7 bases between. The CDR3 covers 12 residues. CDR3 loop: CASGFGNEKLFF. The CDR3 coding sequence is TGTGCTAGTGGTTTTGGGAACGAAAAACTGTTTTTT.

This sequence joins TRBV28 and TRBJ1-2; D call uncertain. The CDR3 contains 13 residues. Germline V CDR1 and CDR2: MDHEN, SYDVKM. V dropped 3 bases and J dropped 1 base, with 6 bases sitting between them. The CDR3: CASSLVNNYGYTF. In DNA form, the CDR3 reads TGTGCCAGCAGTTTGGTCAATAACTATGGCTACACCTTC.

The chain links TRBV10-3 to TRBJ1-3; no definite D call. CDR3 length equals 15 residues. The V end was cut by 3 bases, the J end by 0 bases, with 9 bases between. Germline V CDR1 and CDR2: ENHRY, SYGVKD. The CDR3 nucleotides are TGTGCCATCAGTGATGGCAGCGACTCTGGAAACACCATATATTTT. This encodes CAISDGSDSGNTIYF.

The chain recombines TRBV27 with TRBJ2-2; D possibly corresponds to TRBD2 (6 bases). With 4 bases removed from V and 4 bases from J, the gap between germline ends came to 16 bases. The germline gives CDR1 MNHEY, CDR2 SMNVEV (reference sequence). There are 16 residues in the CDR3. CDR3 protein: CASSWVLGGSTGELFF. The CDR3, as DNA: TGTGCCAGCAGTTGGGTTCTGGGGGGTAGCACCGGGGAGCTGTTTTTT.

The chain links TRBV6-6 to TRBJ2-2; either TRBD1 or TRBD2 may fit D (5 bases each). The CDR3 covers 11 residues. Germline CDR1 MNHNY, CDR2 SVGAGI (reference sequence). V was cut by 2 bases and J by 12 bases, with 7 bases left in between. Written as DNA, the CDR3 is TGTGCCAGCAGTTACCCGGGACAGCTGTTTTTT. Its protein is CASSYPGQLFF.